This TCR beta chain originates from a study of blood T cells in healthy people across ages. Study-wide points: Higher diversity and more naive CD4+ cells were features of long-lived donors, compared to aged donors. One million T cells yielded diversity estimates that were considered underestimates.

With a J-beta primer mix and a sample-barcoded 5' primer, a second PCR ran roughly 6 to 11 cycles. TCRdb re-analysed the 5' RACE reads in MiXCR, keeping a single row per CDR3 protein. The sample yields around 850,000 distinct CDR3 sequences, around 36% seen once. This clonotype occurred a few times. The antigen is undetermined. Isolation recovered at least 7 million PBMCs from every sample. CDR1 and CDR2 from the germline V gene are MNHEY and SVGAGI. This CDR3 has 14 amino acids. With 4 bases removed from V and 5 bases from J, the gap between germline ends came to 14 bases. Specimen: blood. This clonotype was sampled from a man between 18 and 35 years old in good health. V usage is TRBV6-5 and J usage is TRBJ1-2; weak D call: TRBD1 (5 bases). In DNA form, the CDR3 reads TGTGCCAGCAGTTCCCGGACAAGCATTTATGGCTACACCTTC. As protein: CASSSRTSIYGYTF.